What follows are 2 T cell receptor beta chains derived from one specimen sequenced in a study of human T cells and chemical hapten exposure. Time point reported: pre-sensitization, week 0. Treatment in this sample: therapeutic diphenylcyclopropenone sensitization with weekly scalp DPC. Each CDR3 protein gets one entry after TCRdb re-called the RACE reads with MiXCR. Of about 250,000 distinct CDR3 sequences in the sample, just under 8% were seen once. The sample in question was whole blood, obtained in connection with sensitization to the hapten diphenylcyclopropenone (DPC). These TCRs come from a man aged 18 to 29 with alopecia areata. Some clones in this sample may be carry-over from other donors' samples.

The chain is built from TRBV2 and TRBJ1-6; the match to TRBD1 covers 8 bases. Germline values: CDR1 SNHLY, CDR2 FYNNEI. The CDR3 extends over 15 amino acids. V lost 8 bases and J lost 9; bases outside the gene matches: 12. CDR3 protein: CASGGQGKVSSPLHF. CDR3 nucleotide sequence: TGTGCCAGCGGAGGACAGGGAAAAGTTAGTTCACCCCTCCACTTT.

At least ten counts were recorded for this clonotype. The rearrangement joins TRBV24-1 to TRBJ1-2, with D tentatively TRBD1 (5 bases). V dropped 4 bases and J dropped 4 bases, with 9 bases sitting between them. The CDR3 contains 13 residues. Germline V CDR1 and CDR2: KGHDR, SFDVKD. The CDR3 nucleotides are TGTGCCACCAGTGAGGGGCAGTCCTATGGCTACACCTTC. As protein: CATSEGQSYGYTF.